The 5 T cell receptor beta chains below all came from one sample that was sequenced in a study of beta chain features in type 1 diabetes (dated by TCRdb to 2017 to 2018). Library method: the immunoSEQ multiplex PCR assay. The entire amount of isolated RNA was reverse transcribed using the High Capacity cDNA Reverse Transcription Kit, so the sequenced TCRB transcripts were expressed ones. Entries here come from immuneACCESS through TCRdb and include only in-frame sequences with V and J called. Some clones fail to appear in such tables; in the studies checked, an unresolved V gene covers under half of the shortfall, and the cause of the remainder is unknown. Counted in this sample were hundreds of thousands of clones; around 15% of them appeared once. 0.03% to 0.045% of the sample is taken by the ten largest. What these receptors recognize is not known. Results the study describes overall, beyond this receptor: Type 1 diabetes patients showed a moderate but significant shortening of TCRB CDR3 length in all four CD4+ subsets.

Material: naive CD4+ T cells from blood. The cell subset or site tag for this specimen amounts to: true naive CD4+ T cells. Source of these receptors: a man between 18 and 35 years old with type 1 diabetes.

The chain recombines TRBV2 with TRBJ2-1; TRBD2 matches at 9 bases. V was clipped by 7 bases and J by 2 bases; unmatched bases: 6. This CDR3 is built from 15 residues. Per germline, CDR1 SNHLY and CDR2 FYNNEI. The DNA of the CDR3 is TGTGCCAGCACGGTGGCGGGAGGGCCCTACAATGAGCAGTTCTTC. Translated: CASTVAGGPYNEQFF.

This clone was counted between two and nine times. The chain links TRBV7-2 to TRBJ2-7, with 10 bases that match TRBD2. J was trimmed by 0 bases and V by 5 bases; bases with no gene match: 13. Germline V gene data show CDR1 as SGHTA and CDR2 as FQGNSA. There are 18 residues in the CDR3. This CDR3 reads CASSIRTPLAGHSYEQYF. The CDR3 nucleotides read TGTGCCAGCAGCATTCGAACCCCACTAGCGGGGCACTCCTACGAGCAGTACTTC.

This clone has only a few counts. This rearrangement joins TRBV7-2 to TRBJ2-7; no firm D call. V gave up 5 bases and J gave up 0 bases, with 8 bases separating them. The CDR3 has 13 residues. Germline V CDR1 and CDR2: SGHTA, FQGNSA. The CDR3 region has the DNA TGTGCCAGCAGCCCAGGTTACTCCTACGAGCAGTACTTC. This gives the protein CASSPGYSYEQYF.

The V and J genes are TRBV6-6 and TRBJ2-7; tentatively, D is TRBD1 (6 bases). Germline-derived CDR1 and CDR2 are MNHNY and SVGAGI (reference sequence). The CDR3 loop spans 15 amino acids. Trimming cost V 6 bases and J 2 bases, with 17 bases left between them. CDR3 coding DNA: TGTGCCAGCAGCCGAACCGACAGGCTTCCCTACGAGCAGTACTTC. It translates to CASSRTDRLPYEQYF.

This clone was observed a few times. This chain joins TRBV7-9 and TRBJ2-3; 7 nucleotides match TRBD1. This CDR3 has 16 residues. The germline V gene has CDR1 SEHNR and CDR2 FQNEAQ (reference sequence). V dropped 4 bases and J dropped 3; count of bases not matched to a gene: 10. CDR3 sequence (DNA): TGTGCCAGCAGCTCCCCGACAGGGCTAAGTACAGATACGCAGTATTTT. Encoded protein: CASSSPTGLSTDTQYF.